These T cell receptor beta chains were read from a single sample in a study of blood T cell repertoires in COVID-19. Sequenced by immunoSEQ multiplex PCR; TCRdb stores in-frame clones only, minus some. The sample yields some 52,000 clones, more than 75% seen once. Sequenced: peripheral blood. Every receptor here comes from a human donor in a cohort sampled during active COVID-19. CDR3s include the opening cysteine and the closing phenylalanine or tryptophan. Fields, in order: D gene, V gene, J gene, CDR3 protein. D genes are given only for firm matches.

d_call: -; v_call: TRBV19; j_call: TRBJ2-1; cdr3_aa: CASSIGGAYLDEQFF
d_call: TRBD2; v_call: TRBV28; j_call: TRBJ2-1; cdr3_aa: CASSQRTSGSLLGNEQFF
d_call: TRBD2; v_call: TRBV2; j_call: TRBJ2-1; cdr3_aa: CASRDLAGGQEQFF
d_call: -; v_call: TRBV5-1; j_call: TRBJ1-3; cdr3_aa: CASSQWTKENTIYF
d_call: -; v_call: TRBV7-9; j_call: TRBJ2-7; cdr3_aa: CASSPGLEKGFEQYF
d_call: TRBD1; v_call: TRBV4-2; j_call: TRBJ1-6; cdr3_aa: CASSQTGGASYNSPLHF
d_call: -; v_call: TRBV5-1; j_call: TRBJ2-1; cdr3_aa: CASSFGQNNEQFF
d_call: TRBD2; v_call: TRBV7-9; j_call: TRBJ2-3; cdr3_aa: CASSLLLAGGTDTQYF
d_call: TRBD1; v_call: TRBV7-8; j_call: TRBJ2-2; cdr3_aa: CASSLGQGPTGELFF
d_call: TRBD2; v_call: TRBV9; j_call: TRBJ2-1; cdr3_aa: CASSAIAGGPYNEQFF
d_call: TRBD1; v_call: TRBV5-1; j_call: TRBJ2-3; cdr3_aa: CASSSRDRSTDTQYF
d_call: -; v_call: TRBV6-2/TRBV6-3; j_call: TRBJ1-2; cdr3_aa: CASSYGTKYAF
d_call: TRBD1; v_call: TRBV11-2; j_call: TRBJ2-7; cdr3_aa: CASSFRDRAYEQYF
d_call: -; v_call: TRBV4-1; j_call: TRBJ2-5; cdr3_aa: CASSQDIGVQETQYF